This TCR beta chain was identified in a study of PD-1 and CTLA-4 blockade in melanoma. Concerning this clone itself: The junction does not match germline at one end; this may be a read error.

Only in-frame clones appear in the TCRdb table, and some are missing; sequencing was by immunoSEQ multiplex PCR. The sample holds roughly 21,000 clones, around 88% seen once. The sequence came from a human donor with melanoma. This specimen consisted of CD8+ T cells from peripheral blood, obtained before anti-PD-1 treatment.

The CDR3 coding sequence is TGTGCCAGCAATGAAACTCCGTGGGGCTACACCTTC. Protein: CASNETPWGYTF. The chain employs TRBV2 and TRBJ1-2, with D unclear. There are 12 residues in the CDR3. Per germline, CDR1 SNHLY and CDR2 FYNNEI.